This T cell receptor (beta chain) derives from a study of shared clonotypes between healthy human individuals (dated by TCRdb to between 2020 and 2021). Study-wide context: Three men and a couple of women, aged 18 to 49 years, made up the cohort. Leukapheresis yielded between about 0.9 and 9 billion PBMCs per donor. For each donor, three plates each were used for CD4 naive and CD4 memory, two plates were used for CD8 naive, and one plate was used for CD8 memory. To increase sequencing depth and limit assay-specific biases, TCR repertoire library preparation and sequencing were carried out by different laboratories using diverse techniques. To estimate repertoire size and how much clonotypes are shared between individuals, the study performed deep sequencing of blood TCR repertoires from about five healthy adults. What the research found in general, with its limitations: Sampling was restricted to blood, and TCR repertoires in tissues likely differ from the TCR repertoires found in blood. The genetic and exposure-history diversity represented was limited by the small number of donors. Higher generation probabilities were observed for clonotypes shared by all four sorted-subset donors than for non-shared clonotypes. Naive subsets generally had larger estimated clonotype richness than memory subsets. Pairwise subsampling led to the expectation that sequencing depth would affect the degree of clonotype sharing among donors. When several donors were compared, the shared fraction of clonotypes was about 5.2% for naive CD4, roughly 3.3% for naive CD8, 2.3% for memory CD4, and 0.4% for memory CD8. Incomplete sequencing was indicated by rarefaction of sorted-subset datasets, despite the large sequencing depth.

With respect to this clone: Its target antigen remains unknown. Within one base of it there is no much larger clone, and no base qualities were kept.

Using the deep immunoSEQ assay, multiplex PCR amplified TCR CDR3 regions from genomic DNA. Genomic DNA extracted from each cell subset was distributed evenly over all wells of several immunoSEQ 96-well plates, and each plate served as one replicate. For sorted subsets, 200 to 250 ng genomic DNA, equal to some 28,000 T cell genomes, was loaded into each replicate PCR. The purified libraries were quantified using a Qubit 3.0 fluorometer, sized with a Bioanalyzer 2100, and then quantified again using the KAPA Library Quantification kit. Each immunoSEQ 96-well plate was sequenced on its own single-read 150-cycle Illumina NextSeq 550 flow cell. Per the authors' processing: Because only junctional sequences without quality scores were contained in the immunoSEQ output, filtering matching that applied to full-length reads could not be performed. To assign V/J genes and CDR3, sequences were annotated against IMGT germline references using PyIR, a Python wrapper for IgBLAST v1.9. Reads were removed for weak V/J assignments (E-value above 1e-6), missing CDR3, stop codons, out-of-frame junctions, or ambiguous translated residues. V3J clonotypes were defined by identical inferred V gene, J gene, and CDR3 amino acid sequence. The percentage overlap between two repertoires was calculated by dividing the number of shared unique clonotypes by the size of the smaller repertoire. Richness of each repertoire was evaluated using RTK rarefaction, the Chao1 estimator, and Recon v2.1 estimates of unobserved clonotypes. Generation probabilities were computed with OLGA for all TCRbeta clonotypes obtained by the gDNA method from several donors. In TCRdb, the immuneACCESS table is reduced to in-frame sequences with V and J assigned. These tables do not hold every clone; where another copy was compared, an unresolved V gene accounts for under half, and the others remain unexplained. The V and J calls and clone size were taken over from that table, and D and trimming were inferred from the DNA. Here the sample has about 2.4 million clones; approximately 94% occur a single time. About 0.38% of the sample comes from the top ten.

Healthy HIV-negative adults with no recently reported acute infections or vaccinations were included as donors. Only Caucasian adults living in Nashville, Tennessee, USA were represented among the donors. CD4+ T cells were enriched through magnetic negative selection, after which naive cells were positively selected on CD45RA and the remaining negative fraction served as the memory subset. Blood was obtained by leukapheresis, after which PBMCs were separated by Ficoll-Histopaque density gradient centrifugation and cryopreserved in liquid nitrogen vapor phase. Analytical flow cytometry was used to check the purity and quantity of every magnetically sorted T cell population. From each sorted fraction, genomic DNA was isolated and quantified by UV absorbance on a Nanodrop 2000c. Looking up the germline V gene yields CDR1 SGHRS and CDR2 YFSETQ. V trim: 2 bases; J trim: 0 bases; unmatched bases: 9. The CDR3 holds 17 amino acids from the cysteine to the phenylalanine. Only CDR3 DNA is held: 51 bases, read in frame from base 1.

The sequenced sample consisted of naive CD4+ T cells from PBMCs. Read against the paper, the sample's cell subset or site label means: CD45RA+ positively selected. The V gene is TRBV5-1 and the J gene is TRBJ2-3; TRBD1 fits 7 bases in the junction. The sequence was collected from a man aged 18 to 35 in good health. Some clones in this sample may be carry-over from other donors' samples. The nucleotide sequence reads TGCGCCAGCAGCTTCCGAAACAGGGGAGCTAGCACAGATACGCAGTATTTT. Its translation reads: CASSFRNRGASTDTQYF.